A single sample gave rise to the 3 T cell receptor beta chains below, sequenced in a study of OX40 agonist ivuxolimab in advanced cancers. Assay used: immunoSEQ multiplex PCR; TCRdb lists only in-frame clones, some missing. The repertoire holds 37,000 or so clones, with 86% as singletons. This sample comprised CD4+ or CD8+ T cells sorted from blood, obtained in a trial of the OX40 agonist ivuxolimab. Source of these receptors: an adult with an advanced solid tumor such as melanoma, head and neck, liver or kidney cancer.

CDR3 sequence: CASSFDGTANQPQHF. DNA of the CDR3: TGCGCCAGCAGCTTCGACGGGACAGCGAATCAGCCCCAGCATTTT. The chain couples TRBV5-1 to TRBJ1-5; 7 bases are a match to TRBD1. The V gene's germline CDR1 is SGHRS and CDR2 YFSETQ. Trimming at V came to 2 bases and at J to 4 bases, leaving 6 bases not matched to a gene. CDR3 length: 15 amino acids.

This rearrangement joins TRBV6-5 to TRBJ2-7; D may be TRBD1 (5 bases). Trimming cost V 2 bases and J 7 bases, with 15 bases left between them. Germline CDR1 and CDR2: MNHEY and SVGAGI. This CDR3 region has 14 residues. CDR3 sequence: CASSYGRQSLEQYF. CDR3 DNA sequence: TGTGCCAGCAGTTACGGGCGACAGAGCCTGGAGCAGTACTTC.

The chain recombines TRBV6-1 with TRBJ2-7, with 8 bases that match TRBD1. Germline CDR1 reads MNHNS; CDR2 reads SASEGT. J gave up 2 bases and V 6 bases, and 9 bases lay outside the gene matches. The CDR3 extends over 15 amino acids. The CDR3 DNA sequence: TGTGCCAGCAGGACTGGACAGGGTATTACCTACGAGCAGTACTTC. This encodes CASRTGQGITYEQYF.